This TCR beta chain was recorded in a study of cytomegalovirus exposure and HLA in healthy donors. Overall study: Caucasian-associated ancestry cluster membership applied to about 77% of 398 genotyped donors.

The primer mix had 60 Vbeta and 13 Jbeta primers. Here immunoSEQ multiplex PCR was the method, and the copy in TCRdb shows in-frame clones only, minus some. The sample has over 100,000 clones, about 78% seen once. Though probably carrying unrecorded immune exposures, donors were nominally healthy at sampling. Notes on the study in general: It was confirmed in vitro that a few of the CMV-associated chains were specific for CMV antigens.

This clone was picked up one time. The antigen remains unidentified. Other DNA sequences within the sample encode an identical CDR3. The TCR sequence derives from a middle-aged woman in good health and CMV-seropositive. The source material was PBMCs.

The CDR3 is CASSLGQNYGYTF. The CDR3 nucleotides are TGTGCCAGCAGCCTGGGACAGAACTATGGCTACACCTTC. The chain has TRBV6-1 and TRBJ1-2; TRBD1 agrees at 7 bases. CDR3 length: 13 residues. Germline-derived CDR1 and CDR2 are MNHNS and SASEGT. After removal of 6 bases from V and 2 bases from J, the junction contained 3 bases not matched to a gene.